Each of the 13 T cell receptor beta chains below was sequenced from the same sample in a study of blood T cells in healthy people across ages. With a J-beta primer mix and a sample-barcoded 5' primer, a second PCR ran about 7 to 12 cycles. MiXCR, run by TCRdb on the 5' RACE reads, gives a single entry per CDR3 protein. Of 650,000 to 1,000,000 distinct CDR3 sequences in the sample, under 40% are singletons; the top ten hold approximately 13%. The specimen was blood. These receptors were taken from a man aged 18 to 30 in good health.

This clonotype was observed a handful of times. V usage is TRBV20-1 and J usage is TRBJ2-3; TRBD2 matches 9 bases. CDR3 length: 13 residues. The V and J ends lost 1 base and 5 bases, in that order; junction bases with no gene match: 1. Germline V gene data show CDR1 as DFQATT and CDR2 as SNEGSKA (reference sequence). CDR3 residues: CSARGGGGDTQYF. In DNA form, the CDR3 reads TGCAGTGCTAGAGGCGGGGGGGGAGATACGCAGTATTTT.

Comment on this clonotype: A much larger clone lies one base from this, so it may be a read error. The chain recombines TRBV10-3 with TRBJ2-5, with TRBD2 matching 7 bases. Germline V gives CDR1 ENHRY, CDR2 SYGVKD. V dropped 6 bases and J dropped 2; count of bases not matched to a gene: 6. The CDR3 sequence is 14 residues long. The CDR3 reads CAIREGTIQETQYF. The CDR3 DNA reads TGTGCCATCAGGGAAGGGACTATACAAGAGACCCAGTACTTC.

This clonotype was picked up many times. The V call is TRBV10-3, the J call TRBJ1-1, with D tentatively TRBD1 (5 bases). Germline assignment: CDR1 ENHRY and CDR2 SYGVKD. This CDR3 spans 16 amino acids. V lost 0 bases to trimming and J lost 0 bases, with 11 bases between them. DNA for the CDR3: TGTGCCATCAGTGAGTCGGGGCAGCTTATGAACACTGAAGCTTTCTTT. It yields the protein CAISESGQLMNTEAFF.

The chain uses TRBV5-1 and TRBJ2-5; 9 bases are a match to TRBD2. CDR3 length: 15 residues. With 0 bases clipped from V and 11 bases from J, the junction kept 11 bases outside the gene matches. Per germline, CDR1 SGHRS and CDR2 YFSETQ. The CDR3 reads CASSLGASGVNEQYF. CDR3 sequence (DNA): TGCGCCAGCAGCTTGGGGGCTAGCGGGGTCAATGAGCAGTACTTC.

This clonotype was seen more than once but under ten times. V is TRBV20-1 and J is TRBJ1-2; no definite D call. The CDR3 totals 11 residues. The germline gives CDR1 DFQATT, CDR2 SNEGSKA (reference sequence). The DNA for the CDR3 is TGCAGCTCGGGTCCAATCTATGGCTACACCTTC. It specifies CSSGPIYGYTF.

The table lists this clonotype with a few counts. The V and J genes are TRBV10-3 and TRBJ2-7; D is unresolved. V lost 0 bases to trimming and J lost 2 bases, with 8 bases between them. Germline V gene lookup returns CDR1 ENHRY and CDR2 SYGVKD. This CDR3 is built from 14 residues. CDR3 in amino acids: CAISESGAPYEQYF. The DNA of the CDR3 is TGTGCCATCAGTGAGTCTGGAGCACCCTACGAGCAGTACTTC.

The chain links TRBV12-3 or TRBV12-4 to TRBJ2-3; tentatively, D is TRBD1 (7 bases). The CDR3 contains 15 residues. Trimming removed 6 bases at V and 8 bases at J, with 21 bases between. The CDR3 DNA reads TGTGCCAGCAGGCTAACAGGGGAGGCACAAGGTACGCAGTATTTT. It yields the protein CASRLTGEAQGTQYF.

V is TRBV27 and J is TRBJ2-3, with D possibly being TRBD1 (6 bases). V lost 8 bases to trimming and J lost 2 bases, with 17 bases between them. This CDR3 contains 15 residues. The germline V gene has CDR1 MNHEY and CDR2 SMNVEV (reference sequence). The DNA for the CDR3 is TGTGCCAGCGGTTCGTGGGGGCAGATCACAGATACGCAGTATTTT. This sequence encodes CASGSWGQITDTQYF.

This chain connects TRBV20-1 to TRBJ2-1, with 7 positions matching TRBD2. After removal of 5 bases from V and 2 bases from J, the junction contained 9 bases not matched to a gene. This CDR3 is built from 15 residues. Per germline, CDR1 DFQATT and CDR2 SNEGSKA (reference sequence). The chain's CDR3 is CSAAYGGVTYNEQFF. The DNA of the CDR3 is TGCAGTGCTGCCTATGGGGGGGTTACCTACAATGAGCAGTTCTTC.

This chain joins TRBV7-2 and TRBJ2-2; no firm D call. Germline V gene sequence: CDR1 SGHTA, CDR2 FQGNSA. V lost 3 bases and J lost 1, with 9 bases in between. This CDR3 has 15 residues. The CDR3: CASSLPALNTGELFF. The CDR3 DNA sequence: TGTGCCAGCAGCTTGCCCGCGCTGAACACCGGGGAGCTGTTTTTT.

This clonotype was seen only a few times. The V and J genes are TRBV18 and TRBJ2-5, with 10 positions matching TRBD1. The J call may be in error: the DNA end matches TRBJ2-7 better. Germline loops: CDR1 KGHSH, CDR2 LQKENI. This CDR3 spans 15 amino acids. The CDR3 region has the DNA TGTGCCAGCTCACCACCCGACAGGGGGCACGACGAGCAGTACTTC. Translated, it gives CASSPPDRGHDEQYF.

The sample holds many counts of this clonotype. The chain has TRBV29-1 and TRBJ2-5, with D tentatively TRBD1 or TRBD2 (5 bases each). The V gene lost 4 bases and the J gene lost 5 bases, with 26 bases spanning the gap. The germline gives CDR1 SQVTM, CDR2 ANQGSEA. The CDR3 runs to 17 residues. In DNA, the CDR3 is TGCAGCGTTGGAATAGACTCCCAGGGCCTGACTATGGAGACCCAGTACTTC. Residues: CSVGIDSQGLTMETQYF.

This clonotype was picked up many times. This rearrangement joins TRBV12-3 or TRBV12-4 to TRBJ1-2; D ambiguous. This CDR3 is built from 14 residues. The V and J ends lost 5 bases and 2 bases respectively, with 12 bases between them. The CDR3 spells CASSLGAGNYGYTF. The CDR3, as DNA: TGTGCCAGCAGTCTTGGCGCCGGAAACTATGGCTACACCTTC.